This T cell receptor (beta chain) emerged from a study of T cell responses to AZD1222 COVID-19 vaccine. Points from the study as a whole: The repertoires were collected only after the peak T cell response. Baseline serostatus was positive in only a handful of AZD1222 recipients.

There are a few counts of this clone. Its matching antigen is unknown. The repertoire was sequenced with immunoSEQ multiplex PCR; TCRdb's copy has only in-frame clones and lacks some. The data show more than 110,000 clones, 92% seen once. This CDR3 has 15 residues. CDR1 and CDR2 from the germline V gene are MNHEY and SVGAGI. V lost 6 bases to trimming and J lost 4 bases; unmatched junction nucleotides: 6. V gene TRBV6-5 combines with J gene TRBJ1-6, with 7 bases matching TRBD1. This TCR derives from an adult in good health. The sequenced sample was peripheral blood, obtained on day 0 of AZD1222 vaccination. CDR3 protein: CASSLRDSYNSPLHF. For the CDR3, the DNA is TGTGCCAGCAGCCTCCGGGACAGTTATAATTCACCCCTCCACTTT.